A selection of T cell receptor beta chains follows, all from one sample in a study of blood T cells in healthy people across ages. One entry per CDR3 protein results from TCRdb running MiXCR on the 5' RACE reads. The sample has about 1.6 million distinct CDR3 sequences; 30% to 40% are singletons. The sequencing input was blood. Receptor source: a woman aged 25-40 years in good health. CDR3s include the opening cysteine and the closing phenylalanine or tryptophan. D genes are given only for firm matches. Only part of the rows carry a size: once, few, many, or a class if the clone is expanded.

TRBD1	few	TRBV27	TRBJ2-1	TGTGCCAGCACTCTGCTTAGCAGGGGGCTTCTCGATGAGCAGTTCTTC	CASTLLSRGLLDEQFF
-	-	TRBV5-1	TRBJ2-1	TGCGCCAGCAGCTTGGAATCGGGCCGCGCCTACAATGAGCAGTTCTTC	CASSLESGRAYNEQFF
TRBD2	few	TRBV12-3/TRBV12-4	TRBJ2-5	TGTGCCAGCAGCGGATCCGGGGGGGCCGAGGAGACCCAGTACTTC	CASSGSGGAEETQYF
-	-	TRBV6-5	TRBJ2-6	TGTGCCAGCAGTTACCAGGGGTCGAGCTCTGGGGCCAACGTCCTGACTTTC	CASSYQGSSSGANVLTF
-	few	TRBV10-3	TRBJ1-1	TGTGCCATCAGTGCTGAGGGTGTGAACACTGAAGCTTTCTTT	CAISAEGVNTEAFF
-	-	TRBV11-2	TRBJ2-7	TGTGCCTCCGAGGGGGGACTCCCCTACGAGCAGTACTTC	CASEGGLPYEQYF
TRBD1	-	TRBV27	TRBJ2-7	TGTGCCAGCGGGATTAGGACAGGGGTCGGCGAGCAGTACTTC	CASGIRTGVGEQYF
-	-	TRBV15	TRBJ2-1	TGTGCCACCAGCAGAGCACTTAACAATGAGCAGTTCTTC	CATSRALNNEQFF
-	-	TRBV7-9	TRBJ2-7	TGTGCCAGCAGCTTAGGAGAGGGGGAGCAGTACTTC	CASSLGEGEQYF
-	few	TRBV7-2	TRBJ2-1	TGTGCCAGCAGCAATCGACAGGGAGGGAATGAGCAGTTCTTC	CASSNRQGGNEQFF
TRBD1	few	TRBV27	TRBJ1-2	TGTGCCAGCAGGCCCCAGGGGGTCAGTTACTACACCTTC	CASRPQGVSYYTF
TRBD2	few	TRBV10-3	TRBJ2-1	TGTGCCATCAGTGGGACTAGCGGGAGAAGAGATGAGCAGTTCTTC	CAISGTSGRRDEQFF
-	-	TRBV5-1	TRBJ2-3	TGCGCCAGCAGCTTGGGACCTCGGGGTGGAACAGATACGCAGTATTTT	CASSLGPRGGTDTQYF